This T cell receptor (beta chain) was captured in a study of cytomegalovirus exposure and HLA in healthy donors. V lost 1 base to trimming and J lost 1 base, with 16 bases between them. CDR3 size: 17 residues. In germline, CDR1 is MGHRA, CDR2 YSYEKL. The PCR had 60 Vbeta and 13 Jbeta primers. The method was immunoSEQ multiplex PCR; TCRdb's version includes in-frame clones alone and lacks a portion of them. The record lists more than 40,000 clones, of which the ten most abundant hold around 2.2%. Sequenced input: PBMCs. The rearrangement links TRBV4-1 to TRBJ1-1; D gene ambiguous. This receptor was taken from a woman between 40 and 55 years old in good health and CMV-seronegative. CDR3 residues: CASSQGDSGLANTEAFF. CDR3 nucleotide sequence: TGCGCCAGCAGCCAAGGTGACTCTGGGCTAGCGAACACTGAAGCTTTCTTT.